Described below is a single TCR beta chain sequence and its context. The entry originates in a study of blood T cell repertoires in COVID-19. Study-level information: COVID-19 samples collected from the United States, Italy and Spain covered acute and convalescent phases. The analysed material was cDNA or gDNA that came from T cells, B-cell-depleted T cells, or PBMCs.

The ends were cut back, 4 bases at V and 5 bases at J, with 13 bases in the middle. The CDR3 runs 14 residues. Germline assignment: CDR1 KGHDR and CDR2 SFDVKD. As handled by the study authors: From reference gene primer amplification, estimates of nucleated cell counts were derived. Sequencing was performed with immunoSEQ multiplex PCR; in TCRdb, only in-frame clones are kept and a portion is missing. From that table come the V and J calls and clone size; the DNA was used to work out D and trimming. The table shows some 14,000 clones, with around 74% occurring only once. This sequence joins TRBV24-1 and TRBJ2-5; D perhaps matches TRBD1 (6 bases). Specimen: peripheral blood. The receptor was derived from a woman older than 75 with acute or convalescent COVID-19. CDR3 loop: CATSEGGSLETQYF. The CDR3 coding sequence is TGTGCCACCAGTGAAGGGGGATCCCTGGAGACCCAGTACTTC.